The 23 T cell receptor beta chains presented below share a single source sample, sequenced in a study of T cells in Graves' hyperthyroidism and ophthalmopathy. Using RNA transcripts as the source, TCR beta CDR3 regions were amplified. The study used the HTBI primer set for a first-round RT-PCR of the TCR CDR3. From the multiplex PCR reads, TCRdb called clonotypes with MiXCR, one entry per CDR3 protein. The sample includes hundreds of thousands of distinct CDR3 sequences, roughly 40% of them seen just once. The specimen was blood. These receptors were collected from a man between 18 and 35 years old with Graves' hyperthyroidism.

The sample holds many counts of this clonotype. The genes are TRBV20-1 and TRBJ1-5, with D possibly TRBD1 on 5 matching bases. The V and J ends lost 7 bases and 2 bases respectively, with 9 bases between them. Per germline, CDR1 DFQATT and CDR2 SNEGSKA (reference sequence). The CDR3 is made up of 12 amino acids. The CDR3 sequence: CSVAGGNQPQHF. In DNA form, the CDR3 reads TGCAGTGTCGCGGGGGGCAATCAGCCCCAGCATTTT.

This clonotype was seen just once. This chain connects TRBV10-3 to TRBJ1-5, with 9 nucleotides matching TRBD1. J was trimmed by 7 bases and V by 10 bases; bases with no gene match: 8. The CDR3 totals 13 residues. Germline V gene data show CDR1 as ENHRY and CDR2 as SYGVKD. Written as DNA, the CDR3 is TGTGCCACCGGGACAGGGAGGGACCAGCCCCAGCATTTT. It specifies CATGTGRDQPQHF.

The chain is built from TRBV7-2 and TRBJ2-2; D not resolved. The CDR3 sequence is 14 residues long. Germline V gene data show CDR1 as SGHTA and CDR2 as FQGNSA. Trimming shortened V by 5 bases and J by 7 bases, and 14 bases separated the two germline ends. CDR3 bases: TGTGCCAGCAGCCAAGATTACCTTAGCGGGGAGCTGTTTTTT. It encodes CASSQDYLSGELFF.

V gene TRBV5-1 combines with J gene TRBJ1-2, with 7 positions matching TRBD1. The CDR3 is 15 amino acids. V shed 3 bases, J shed 6 bases, and the junction held 11 bases outside the gene matches. Per germline, CDR1 SGHRS and CDR2 YFSETQ. CDR3 sequence reads: CASSSGRDSRNGYTF. CDR3 bases: TGCGCCAGCAGCTCCGGTCGGGACAGTAGAAATGGCTACACCTTC.

This clonotype was recorded a few times. This chain joins TRBV4-1 and TRBJ1-1; 7 nucleotides match TRBD1. V was clipped by 0 bases and J by 1 base; unmatched bases: 8. The CDR3 has 17 amino acids. Per germline, CDR1 MGHRA and CDR2 YSYEKL. Here the CDR3 reads CASSQDQGDSSNTEAFF. The DNA for the CDR3 is TGCGCCAGCAGCCAAGATCAGGGGGACAGCTCGAACACTGAAGCTTTCTTT.

The V call is TRBV15, the J call TRBJ1-3; 7 bases are shared with TRBD1. The trim removed 1 base at V and 4 bases at J, leaving 4 bases unmatched. The CDR3 covers 15 residues. Germline V gives CDR1 LNHNV, CDR2 YYDKDF (reference sequence). The CDR3 bases are TGTGCCACCAGCAGAGCGACAGGGCTCGGAAACACCATATATTTT. This translates into CATSRATGLGNTIYF.

This clonotype was seen a single time. This may be a read error, as it is one base from a much larger clone. CDR3 sequence: CASSFGDGKTQYF. The CDR3 region has the DNA TGTGCCAGCAGCTTCGGGGACGGAAAGACCCAGTACTTC. The V and J genes are TRBV7-9 and TRBJ2-5, with D perhaps matching TRBD1 or TRBD2 (5 bases each). The CDR3 has 13 residues. Germline CDR1 reads SEHNR; CDR2 reads FQNEAQ (reference sequence). The V gene lost 3 bases and the J gene lost 6 bases, with 11 bases spanning the gap.

This clonotype was seen a few times. The chain uses TRBV7-9 and TRBJ2-5, with a weak D call TRBD1 (6 bases). Germline CDR1 SEHNR, CDR2 FQNEAQ (reference sequence). Trimming took 5 bases from V and 5 from J, leaving 18 bases between them. The CDR3 length is 15 residues. CDR3 amino acids: CASSPVRGIRETQYF. The CDR3 nucleotides read TGTGCCAGCAGCCCTGTAAGGGGGATTCGGGAGACCCAGTACTTC.

The chain links TRBV4-1 to TRBJ1-6; 8 bases map to TRBD1. Germline-derived CDR1 and CDR2 are MGHRA and YSYEKL. This CDR3 spans 17 amino acids. The V gene end was trimmed by 4 bases and the J gene end by 8 bases; junction bases not matched to a gene: 13. This chain's CDR3 is CASSPRGSGQGDSPLHF. The CDR3 DNA is TGCGCCAGCAGCCCTAGGGGATCAGGACAGGGTGATTCACCCCTCCACTTT.

This rearrangement joins TRBV7-3 to TRBJ2-5; D perhaps matches TRBD2 (7 bases). With 4 bases removed from V and 5 bases from J, the gap between germline ends came to 20 bases. From germline, CDR1 is SGHTA and CDR2 FQGTGA. The CDR3 is made up of 16 amino acids. DNA of the CDR3: TGTGCCAGCAGCTCATCCGACAGGACTAGATGGGAGACCCAGTACTTC. It codes for CASSSSDRTRWETQYF. The full variable domain, with the rest looked up from reference TRBV7-3 and TRBJ2-5, is GAGVSQTPSNKVTEKGKYVELRCDPISGHTALYWYRQSLGQGPEFLIYFQGTGAADDSGLPNDRFFAVRPEGSVSTLKIQRTERGDSAVYLCASSSSDRTRWETQYFGPGTRLLVL.

Ten or more counts support this clonotype. J is TRBJ1-5 and V is TRBV20-1; D ambiguous. The V end was cut by 2 bases, the J end by 0 bases, with 8 bases between. The length of the CDR3 is 14 residues. Germline-derived CDR1 and CDR2 are DFQATT and SNEGSKA (reference sequence). CDR3 region: CSARRGNSNQPQHF. The CDR3 DNA reads TGCAGTGCTAGAAGAGGGAATAGCAATCAGCCCCAGCATTTT.

This clonotype was picked up a small number of times. This chain uses TRBV13 with TRBJ1-4, with D unclear. CDR1 PRHDT and CDR2 FYEKMQ come from the germline V gene (reference sequence). V lost 7 bases and J 4 bases, leaving 13 bases between the germline ends. CDR3 length: 14 amino acids. DNA for the CDR3: TGTGCCAGCACCTCCCAACGGGATAATGAAAAACTGTTTTTT. As protein: CASTSQRDNEKLFF.

V is TRBV2 and J is TRBJ1-4; D is undetermined. CDR3 size: 12 residues. Germline CDR1 is SNHLY and CDR2 is FYNNEI. Trimming took 2 bases from V and 8 from J, leaving 6 bases between them. The chain's CDR3 is CASSEPGEKLFF. CDR3 in DNA: TGTGCCAGCAGTGAACCGGGGGAAAAACTGTTTTTT.

This clonotype was recorded many times. This chain joins TRBV2 and TRBJ1-1; maybe TRBD1 (5 bases). Germline CDR1 and CDR2: SNHLY and FYNNEI. This CDR3 spans 13 amino acids. Trimming removed 11 bases at V and 2 bases at J, with 15 bases between. CDR3 amino acids: CAVTKGPNTEAFF. For the CDR3, the DNA is TGTGCCGTCACCAAGGGGCCCAACACTGAAGCTTTCTTT.

The rearrangement links TRBV2 to TRBJ2-5; TRBD2 matches at 9 bases. With 5 bases clipped from V and 0 bases from J, the junction kept 10 bases outside the gene matches. Germline assignment: CDR1 SNHLY and CDR2 FYNNEI. The CDR3 runs 17 residues. The CDR3 region is CASSYSLAGGNQETQYF. DNA for the CDR3: TGTGCCAGCAGTTACTCCCTGGCGGGGGGGAACCAAGAGACCCAGTACTTC.

At least ten counts were recorded for this clonotype. V usage is TRBV10-3 and J usage is TRBJ1-3; D remains unclear. Between the trimmed V and J ends, which lost 6 bases and 4 bases, there was a span of 4 bases. This CDR3 is built from 11 residues. Germline V gene data show CDR1 as ENHRY and CDR2 as SYGVKD. DNA of the CDR3: TGTGCCATCAGAGGGGGAAACACCATATATTTT. Its protein is CAIRGGNTIYF.

The chain uses TRBV13 and TRBJ1-3, with D tentatively TRBD1 (5 bases). The V gene lost 2 bases and the J gene lost 6 bases, with 17 bases spanning the gap. This CDR3 spans 16 amino acids. Germline V gene lookup returns CDR1 PRHDT and CDR2 FYEKMQ (reference sequence). The CDR3 sequence is CASSLWGVRSENTIYF. The DNA of the CDR3 is TGTGCCAGCAGCTTATGGGGGGTCCGGTCGGAAAACACCATATATTTT.

This clonotype was seen once. The V and J genes are TRBV20-1 and TRBJ1-2; D unresolved. Germline assignment: CDR1 DFQATT and CDR2 SNEGSKA (reference sequence). The CDR3 loop spans 10 amino acids. The V end was cut by 7 bases, the J end by 8 bases, with 11 bases between. The CDR3 spells CSVSDPGYTF. The CDR3 DNA sequence: TGCAGTGTTTCCGATCCGGGCTACACCTTC.

This clonotype was counted a few times. The final CDR3 position lacks the conserved phenylalanine or tryptophan, pointing to a likely read error. No DNA is shown, since the ends of the CDR3 on it are uncertain; the CDR3 is the one TCRdb lists. V is TRBV4-3 and J is TRBJ2-5; the D segment call TRBD1 is taken from the table without a DNA check. CDR1 is LGHNA and CDR2 is YSLEER in the germline V gene. The CDR3 numbers 11 amino acids, ends counted. CDR3 in amino acids: CASSQKAGKEL.

Concerning this clonotype itself: The junction shows a germline mismatch at one end, possibly a read error. This chain links TRBV7-8 with TRBJ1-1; 10 bases map to TRBD1. CDR1 is SGHVS, CDR2 FQNEAQ, per germline. The CDR3 runs 14 residues. The CDR3 sequence is CTSSSGTGDSEAFF. The CDR3 DNA is TGTACCAGCAGCTCCGGGACAGGGGACAGCGAAGCTTTCTTT.

This clonotype was counted only a few times. The chain links TRBV20-1 to TRBJ2-5; 13 bases line up with TRBD2. Trimming removed 3 bases from V and 5 bases from J; junction bases left unmatched: 15. The CDR3 runs to 18 residues. Per the germline V gene, CDR1 is DFQATT and CDR2 is SNEGSKA (reference sequence). The CDR3 nucleotides are TGCAGTGCTAGTTCTCTACCGGGACTAGCGGGGTGGTGGGAGACCCAGTACTTC. Residues: CSASSLPGLAGWWETQYF.

A word on this clonotype: A read error is possible here, since a much larger clone lies one base away. The rearrangement uses TRBV7-2 and TRBJ2-5, with D possibly being TRBD2 (5 bases). The CDR3 sequence is 12 residues long. Trimming stripped 6 bases from V and 5 bases from J, with 10 bases between. CDR1 is SGHTA and CDR2 is FQGNSA in the germline V gene. For the CDR3, the DNA is TGTGCCAGCAGACCCCGGGGTGAGACCCAGTACTTC. Its protein is CASRPRGETQYF.

There are a few counts of this clonotype. V and J are TRBV10-3 and TRBJ2-2; the D gene is possibly TRBD2 (7 bases). The CDR3 length is 16 residues. Germline-derived CDR1 and CDR2 are ENHRY and SYGVKD. Trimming cost V 2 bases and J 1 base, with 11 bases left between them. The CDR3 region has the DNA TGTGCCATCAGTGAGCGGGGGGCTCAGAACACCGGGGAGCTGTTTTTT. It encodes CAISERGAQNTGELFF.